This TCR beta chain was sequenced during a study of blood T cell repertoires in COVID-19. Turning to the study itself: Samples of COVID-19 (acute and convalescent) were obtained from the United States, Italy and Spain. PBMCs, B-cell-depleted T cells, or T cells provided the cDNA or gDNA that made up the material.

In this sample, this clone turned up a few times. This CDR3 comprises 16 residues. CDR1 SGHAT and CDR2 FQNNGV come from the germline V gene. The germline V and J ends were trimmed by 0 bases and 3 bases, with 15 bases remaining between them. In the study's own analysis: Reference gene primer amplification gave nucleated cell count estimates. Sequenced by immunoSEQ multiplex PCR; TCRdb stores in-frame clones only, minus some. V and J calls and clone size are as listed in that table; D and trimming were resolved from the DNA. The table lists about 250,000 clones, around 83% of them singletons. Sequencing used peripheral blood. This sequence joins TRBV11-2 and TRBJ2-7, with D possibly being TRBD1 (6 bases). This TCR derives from a man older than 75 with acute or convalescent COVID-19. The CDR3 region is CASSLEIGQYLYEQYF. CDR3 nucleotide sequence: TGTGCCAGCAGCTTAGAGATAGGACAGTACCTCTACGAGCAGTACTTC.